A single sample gave rise to the 25 T cell receptor beta chains below, sequenced in a study of human T cells and chemical hapten exposure. Time point specified: pre-sensitization, week 0. The sample's treatment: therapeutic diphenylcyclopropenone sensitization with weekly scalp DPC. A single record per CDR3 protein comes from TCRdb applying MiXCR to the RACE reads. The sample carries around 330,000 distinct CDR3 sequences, about 5% recorded once. This specimen consisted of whole blood, obtained in connection with sensitization to the hapten diphenylcyclopropenone (DPC). The origin of the receptors is a woman under 30 with alopecia areata. Some clones in this sample may be carry-over from other donors' samples.

The rearrangement links TRBV28 to TRBJ1-1, with TRBD1 matching over 8 bases. Germline V gene lookup returns CDR1 MDHEN and CDR2 SYDVKM. This CDR3 comprises 15 residues. The junction had 4 bases not matched to a gene; V was cut back by 1 base and J by 3 bases. The CDR3 region has the DNA TGTGCCAGCAGTTTATTAGGACAGGGCTACACTGAAGCTTTCTTT. Translation gives CASSLLGQGYTEAFF. Full variable domain (remainder filled in from reference TRBV28 and TRBJ1-1): DVKVTQSSRYLVKRTGEKVFLECVQDMDHENMFWYRQDPGLGLRLIYFSYDVKMKEKGDIPEGYSVSREKKERFSLILESASTNQTSMYLCASSLLGQGYTEAFFGQGTRLTVV.

The chain couples TRBV7-2 to TRBJ1-5; 11 bases fit TRBD1. The CDR3 is made up of 15 amino acids. V lost 4 bases, J lost 2 bases, and 1 base stayed unmatched. CDR1 is SGHTA and CDR2 is FQGNSA in the germline V gene. The CDR3 DNA reads TGTGCCAGCAGCTGGGACAGGGGGGGCAATCAGCCCCAGCATTTT. This translates into CASSWDRGGNQPQHF.

There are many counts of this clonotype. This rearrangement joins TRBV3-1 to TRBJ2-4, with D unclear. Per the germline V gene, CDR1 is LGHDT and CDR2 is YNNKEL (reference sequence). V was trimmed by 0 bases and J by 5 bases, leaving 11 bases between them. The CDR3 has 15 residues. CDR3 amino acids: CASSQDHHQENIQYF. The CDR3 DNA follows: TGTGCCAGCAGCCAAGACCATCACCAAGAAAACATTCAGTACTTC. The complete variable domain, with remaining parts taken from reference TRBV3-1 and TRBJ2-4, reads DTAVSQTPKYLVTQMGNDKSIKCEQNLGHDTMYWYKQDSKKFLKIMFSYNNKELIINETVPNRFSPKSPDKAHLNLHINSLELGDSAVYFCASSQDHHQENIQYFGAGTRLSVL.

This clonotype showed up many times. This sequence joins TRBV2 and TRBJ1-5, with TRBD1 identical over 9 bases. Losses at the gene ends were 4 bases for V and 2 bases for J; bases not matched to a gene: 0. Germline-derived CDR1 and CDR2 are SNHLY and FYNNEI. This CDR3 contains 14 residues. CDR3 sequence: CASSGTGGNQPQHF. The DNA of the CDR3 is TGTGCCAGCAGTGGGACAGGGGGCAATCAGCCCCAGCATTTT.

Many counts were recorded for this clonotype. V usage is TRBV7-9 and J usage is TRBJ1-1, with TRBD1 matching 9 bases. With V trimmed by 5 bases and J by 6 bases, 10 bases remained unmatched. The germline V gene has CDR1 SEHNR and CDR2 FQNEAQ (reference sequence). The CDR3 contains 15 residues. The CDR3 reads CASSIISGQGPEAFF. CDR3 in DNA: TGTGCCAGCAGCATTATTTCGGGACAGGGCCCTGAAGCTTTCTTT.

This clonotype was seen a few times. The V gene is TRBV5-1, the J gene TRBJ2-7; possibly TRBD1 for D (6 bases). The CDR3 has 15 residues. V was shortened by 2 bases and J by 3 bases, with 15 bases between the two germline ends. The germline V gene encodes CDR1 SGHRS and CDR2 YFSETQ. The CDR3 loop reads CASSFDIGGHYEQYF. Here the CDR3 DNA reads TGCGCCAGCAGCTTCGATATTGGGGGCCACTACGAGCAGTACTTC.

This clonotype has only a few counts. The chain couples TRBV29-1 to TRBJ1-1; 9 bases fit TRBD1. The V and J ends lost 6 bases and 4 bases, in that order; junction bases with no gene match: 6. The germline V gene encodes CDR1 SQVTM and CDR2 ANQGSEA. The CDR3 totals 13 residues. CDR3 residues: CSVSPGQGTEAFF. In nucleotides, the CDR3 is TGCAGCGTATCACCGGGACAGGGCACTGAAGCTTTCTTT. Variable domain in full (rest from reference TRBV29-1 and TRBJ1-1): SAVISQKPSRDICQRGTSLTIQCQVDSQVTMMFWYRQQPGQSLTLIATANQGSEATYESGFVIDKFPISRPNLTFSTLTVSNMSPEDSSIYLCSVSPGQGTEAFFGQGTRLTVV.

The CDR3 reads CASTKDREPQHF. CDR3 nucleotide sequence: TGTGCCAGCACTAAGGACCGAGAGCCCCAGCATTTT. The rearrangement links TRBV12-3 or TRBV12-4 to TRBJ1-5; D is uncertain. V was clipped by 7 bases and J by 8 bases, with 12 bases between them. This CDR3 has 12 residues.

In its sample, this clonotype was seen many times. The genes are TRBV5-1 and TRBJ2-1; 9 nucleotides agree with TRBD2. The length of the CDR3 is 16 residues. Germline CDR1 and CDR2: SGHRS and YFSETQ. Germline trimming cut 4 bases from V and 8 bases from J; bases unmatched to any gene: 13. In DNA, the CDR3 is TGCGCCAGCAGCCAAGACGCGGGGGGGTACGTCGATGAGCAGTTCTTC. Translation: CASSQDAGGYVDEQFF.

This clonotype was recorded a few times. The chain joins TRBV6-6 to TRBJ2-3, with D perhaps given as TRBD1 or TRBD2 (6 bases each). This CDR3 comprises 14 residues. The germline V and J ends were trimmed by 5 bases and 5 bases, with 14 bases remaining between them. Germline lookup yields CDR1 MNHNY and CDR2 SVGAGI (reference sequence). CDR3 in amino acids: CASSMGGSGDTQYF. As DNA, the CDR3 is TGTGCCAGCAGTATGGGGGGCTCCGGAGATACGCAGTATTTT.

This clonotype occurred many times. J is TRBJ1-1 and V is TRBV10-2; TRBD1 is a possible D gene (5 bases). The germline CDR1 and CDR2 sequences are WSHSY and SAAADI. V was cut by 6 bases and J by 7 bases, with 15 bases left in between. CDR3 size: 13 residues. As DNA, the CDR3 is TGCGCCAGCAGCCCTATCAGGGCTGGTGAAGCTTTCTTT. Translated, it gives CASSPIRAGEAFF.

This chain links TRBV9 with TRBJ1-4; TRBD1 matches 7 bases. Germline CDR1 reads SGDLS; CDR2 reads YYNGEE. The CDR3 is 14 amino acids. After removal of 4 bases from V and 5 bases from J, the junction contained 5 bases not matched to a gene. The CDR3 sequence: CASSRTGLNEKLFF. In DNA, the CDR3 is TGTGCCAGCAGCCGGACAGGTTTAAATGAAAAACTGTTTTTT.

The chain is built from TRBV5-1 and TRBJ2-1; TRBD2 is a possible D gene (6 bases). The germline CDR1 and CDR2 sequences are SGHRS and YFSETQ. Trimming shortened V by 4 bases and J by 7 bases, and 15 bases separated the two germline ends. The CDR3 extends over 14 amino acids. This CDR3 reads CASSLGASENEQFF. The CDR3, as DNA: TGCGCCAGCAGCCTCGGGGCTAGCGAGAATGAGCAGTTCTTC.

This clonotype was picked up many times. The chain carries TRBV6-6 and TRBJ2-2; 8 nucleotides match TRBD1. From germline, CDR1 is MNHNY and CDR2 SVGAGI (reference sequence). The trim removed 5 bases at V and 6 bases at J, leaving 2 bases unmatched. This CDR3 spans 13 amino acids. The CDR3 reads CASSAQGAGELFF. For the CDR3, the DNA is TGTGCCAGCAGTGCACAGGGGGCCGGGGAGCTGTTTTTT.

In this sample, this clonotype turned up many times. The chain couples TRBV7-2 to TRBJ2-7; a weak D match, TRBD2 (6 bases). The CDR3 is made up of 14 amino acids. The germline CDR1 and CDR2 sequences are SGHTA and FQGNSA. With 6 bases removed from V and 6 bases from J, the gap between germline ends came to 18 bases. CDR3 DNA: TGTGCCAGCAGTATTATGTCGGGGGTAAGCGAGCAGTACTTC. The encoded protein is CASSIMSGVSEQYF. Variable domain in full (rest from reference TRBV7-2 and TRBJ2-7): GAGVSQSPSNKVTEKGKDVELRCDPISGHTALYWYRQSLGQGLEFLIYFQGNSAPDKSGLPSDRFSAERTGGSVSTLTIQRTQQEDSAVYLCASSIMSGVSEQYFGPGTRLTVT.

The sample holds a few counts of this clonotype. V usage is TRBV6-2 or TRBV6-3 and J usage is TRBJ2-7; D might be TRBD1 or TRBD2, each matching 5 bases. The CDR3 is 14 residues long. Germline CDR1 reads MNHEY; CDR2 reads SVGEGT. Trimming removed 1 base at V and 0 bases at J, with 7 bases between. CDR3 sequence reads: CASSYYGTSYEQYF. CDR3 DNA: TGTGCCAGCAGTTACTATGGGACCTCCTACGAGCAGTACTTC.

This clonotype was picked up a small number of times. The chain links TRBV19 to TRBJ2-2, with no clear D. Germline lookup yields CDR1 LNHDA and CDR2 SQIVND (reference sequence). The CDR3 totals 12 residues. V shed 8 bases and J shed 3 bases, with 7 bases lying between them. The CDR3 nucleotides read TGTGCCAGTCAGGCTTACACCGGGGAGCTGTTTTTT. Protein sequence: CASQAYTGELFF.

This clonotype was observed a few times. The CDR3 region has the DNA TGTGCCAGCAGTCCCCGGGACAGGGTAGTCGAGCAGTACTTC. This gives the protein CASSPRDRVVEQYF. This chain links TRBV7-8 with TRBJ2-7, with 9 bases matching TRBD1. The junction had 9 bases not matched to a gene; V was cut back by 6 bases and J by 6 bases. The germline gives CDR1 SGHVS, CDR2 FQNEAQ. The CDR3 consists of 14 residues.

This chain joins TRBV6-2 or TRBV6-3 and TRBJ2-3; 7 nucleotides match TRBD1. Germline V gene data show CDR1 as MNHEY and CDR2 as SVGEGT. V was clipped by 7 bases and J by 0 bases; unmatched bases: 7. There are 15 residues in the CDR3. CDR3 sequence reads: CASNRGTPSTDTQYF. CDR3 in DNA: TGTGCCAGCAACAGGGGCACCCCAAGCACAGATACGCAGTATTTT.

This clonotype was detected only a few times. The chain couples TRBV7-9 to TRBJ1-2; a weak D match, TRBD1 (5 bases). This CDR3 region has 15 residues. Germline lookup yields CDR1 SEHNR and CDR2 FQNEAQ (reference sequence). V shed 3 bases and J shed 2 bases, with 13 bases lying between them. CDR3 sequence: CASSFEGLRNYGYTF. The CDR3 nucleotides read TGTGCCAGCAGCTTCGAGGGGCTACGAAACTATGGCTACACCTTC.

In this sample, this clonotype turned up a few times. This chain connects TRBV12-3 or TRBV12-4 to TRBJ1-1; TRBD1 is a possible D gene (5 bases). The CDR3 consists of 15 residues. V was clipped by 5 bases and J by 2 bases, with 15 bases between them. DNA of the CDR3: TGTGCCAGCAGTCCCCAGGGCCAGTTAAACACTGAAGCTTTCTTT. Translating it yields CASSPQGQLNTEAFF.

This clonotype was detected many times. The V call is TRBV7-2, the J call TRBJ2-3; 8 nucleotides agree with TRBD2. Looked up from germline, CDR1 is SGHTA and CDR2 is FQGNSA. The CDR3 sequence is 15 residues long. V lost 6 bases and J lost 8; bases outside the gene matches: 13. The chain's CDR3 is CASRRGAGEFSTQYF. The CDR3 region has the DNA TGTGCCAGCAGGCGGGGGGCCGGGGAATTTAGTACGCAGTATTTT.

The chain recombines TRBV7-8 with TRBJ2-4, with D possibly TRBD1 on 6 matching bases. This CDR3 spans 15 amino acids. Trimming shortened V by 5 bases and J by 0 bases, and 11 bases separated the two germline ends. The germline CDR1 and CDR2 sequences are SGHVS and FQNEAQ. DNA of the CDR3: TGTGCCAGCAGCCCGGACAGTTTAGCCAAAAACATTCAGTACTTC. Amino acid sequence: CASSPDSLAKNIQYF.

This clonotype was recorded at least ten times. The V call is TRBV7-3, the J call TRBJ1-1; D ambiguous. CDR3 length: 13 amino acids. Trimming took 1 base from V and 3 from J, leaving 6 bases between them. Germline assignment: CDR1 SGHTA and CDR2 FQGTGA. The CDR3 loop is CASSLNVDTEAFF. CDR3 sequence (DNA): TGTGCCAGCAGCTTAAATGTGGACACTGAAGCTTTCTTT.

This clonotype has just a few counts. As DNA, the CDR3 is TGTGCCAGCAGTCCCACAGACAGGGTGAATGAGCAGTTCTTC. This translates into CASSPTDRVNEQFF. The chain links TRBV12-3 or TRBV12-4 to TRBJ2-1; 7 nucleotides agree with TRBD1. Trimming took 5 bases from V and 7 from J; bases not matched to a gene: 8. There are 14 residues in the CDR3.